The next 25 T cell receptor beta chains were all read from a single sample in a study of beta chain features in type 1 diabetes. Overall study results and limits: Researchers report that Type 1 diabetes patients had moderately but significantly shorter TCRB CDR3s across all four CD4+ subsets.

These receptors' targets are unknown. cDNA synthesis used the whole RNA isolate, giving expressed TCRB sequences. Assay used: immunoSEQ multiplex PCR; TCRdb lists only in-frame clones, some missing. Among about 340,000 clones listed, roughly 13% were seen once. Source material: naive CD4+ T cells from blood. Receptor source: a woman under 30 with type 1 diabetes.

There are a few counts of this clone. This rearrangement joins TRBV10-3 to TRBJ2-7; 7 bases align to TRBD2. CDR1 is ENHRY and CDR2 is SYGVKD in the germline V gene. Trimming at V came to 7 bases and at J to 2 bases, leaving 8 bases not matched to a gene. CDR3 length: 14 amino acids. The CDR3 is CAINPREGAYEQYV. CDR3 sequence (DNA): TGTGCCATCAATCCCAGGGAGGGCGCCTACGAGCAGTACGTC.

The chain links TRBV19 to TRBJ2-1, with a tentative D call TRBD1 (6 bases). This CDR3 comprises 16 residues. V lost 3 bases and J 2 bases, leaving 14 bases between the germline ends. Germline V lookup: CDR1 LNHDA, CDR2 SQIVND (reference sequence). In DNA form, the CDR3 reads TGTGCCAGTAGTATCCAACAGGGTGCCCCCTACAATGAGCAGTTCTTC. Encoded protein: CASSIQQGAPYNEQFF.

This clone has more than one count but fewer than ten. The rearrangement joins TRBV4-2 to TRBJ2-3, with 9 bases aligning to TRBD2. Losses at the gene ends were 4 bases for V and 6 bases for J; bases not matched to a gene: 14. The V gene's germline CDR1 is LGHNA and CDR2 YNFKEQ. The CDR3 runs to 17 residues. The CDR3 nucleotides read TGTGCCAGCAGCCTAACTCTCGGGACTAGCTCCGGGGATACGCAGTATTTT. Its translation is CASSLTLGTSSGDTQYF.

The gene calls are TRBV7-3 and TRBJ2-2; 9 bases match TRBD2. V lost 5 bases and J lost 3; bases outside the gene matches: 4. The CDR3 sequence is 15 residues long. The germline V gene has CDR1 SGHTA and CDR2 FQGTGA. This CDR3 reads CASSPRLADTGELFF. As DNA, the CDR3 is TGTGCCAGCAGCCCACGACTAGCGGACACCGGGGAGCTGTTTTTT.

This clone showed up just a few times. The gene calls are TRBV10-3 and TRBJ2-7; 10 positions agree with TRBD1. The germline CDR1 and CDR2 sequences are ENHRY and SYGVKD. V shed 6 bases, J shed 5 bases, and the junction held 4 bases outside the gene matches. This CDR3 has 13 residues. This CDR3 is CAIRGGQGNEQYF. The DNA of the CDR3 is TGTGCCATCAGAGGGGGACAGGGGAACGAGCAGTACTTC.

This clone was seen only a few times. The chain uses TRBV6-4 and TRBJ2-3; D remains unclear. V shed 9 bases and J shed 1 base, with 8 bases lying between them. Looked up from germline, CDR1 is MRHNA and CDR2 is SNTAGT. This CDR3 contains 12 residues. CDR3 in DNA: TGTGCCAGTCCTCGTCGCACAGATACGCAGTATTTT. Translated, it gives CASPRRTDTQYF.

The chain is built from TRBV7-2 and TRBJ1-5; D not resolved. V was shortened by 5 bases and J by 4 bases, with 9 bases between the two germline ends. Germline V gene data show CDR1 as SGHTA and CDR2 as FQGNSA. This CDR3 contains 13 residues. The DNA of the CDR3 is TGTGCCAGCAGCCCTGAGGAAAATCAGCCCCAGCATTTT. It codes for CASSPEENQPQHF.

This clone has only a few counts. The chain uses TRBV5-6 and TRBJ2-3; 13 nucleotides agree with TRBD2. The CDR3 contains 15 residues. V gave up 3 bases and J gave up 6 bases; unmatched junction bases: 4. CDR1 SGHDT and CDR2 YYEEEE come from the germline V gene. The CDR3 protein is CASSWGLAGKDTQYF. The CDR3 region has the DNA TGTGCCAGCAGCTGGGGACTAGCGGGAAAGGATACGCAGTATTTT.

This clone was detected a few times. The chain uses TRBV29-1 and TRBJ2-6; TRBD1 matches at 10 bases. This CDR3 has 15 amino acids. The ends lost 6 bases at V and 2 bases at J; junction bases unmatched: 4. CDR1 is SQVTM, CDR2 ANQGSEA, per germline. The CDR3 coding sequence is TGCAGCGTCACCGGGACAGGGGCTGGGGCCAACGTCCTGACTTTC. This translates into CSVTGTGAGANVLTF.

The chain carries TRBV7-2 and TRBJ1-1; D is unclear. This CDR3 region has 14 residues. Germline V gene sequence: CDR1 SGHTA, CDR2 FQGNSA. V lost 4 bases and J lost 3, with 12 bases in between. The CDR3 here is CASSYTRSYTEAFF. In DNA form, the CDR3 reads TGTGCCAGCAGCTACACAAGGAGCTACACTGAAGCTTTCTTT.

This clone turned up a few times. V and J are TRBV28 and TRBJ2-1; 13 bases align to TRBD2. Trimming took 4 bases from V and 8 from J; bases not matched to a gene: 5. The length of the CDR3 is 15 residues. Germline-derived CDR1 and CDR2 are MDHEN and SYDVKM. CDR3: CASSSGTSGKDEQFF. In DNA form, the CDR3 reads TGTGCCAGCAGTTCCGGGACTAGCGGGAAGGATGAGCAGTTCTTC.

The rearrangement links TRBV9 to TRBJ2-1; TRBD2 might be the D (6 bases). This CDR3 region has 14 residues. The germline V gene has CDR1 SGDLS and CDR2 YYNGEE. Trimming pared 2 bases from V and 8 bases from J, leaving 14 bases between. CDR3 in DNA: TGTGCCAGCAGCGTCACGGGAGACGACGATGAGCAGTTCTTC. Protein sequence: CASSVTGDDDEQFF.

The J gene is TRBJ2-1, the V gene TRBV7-3; TRBD2 aligns across 8 bases. This CDR3 region has 16 residues. Germline CDR1 and CDR2: SGHTA and FQGTGA. The V and J ends lost 0 bases and 5 bases, in that order; junction bases with no gene match: 6. DNA of the CDR3: TGTGCCAGCAGCTTAACGGGGACTAGGGGAAACAATGAGCAGTTCTTC. Its protein is CASSLTGTRGNNEQFF. The complete variable domain, with remaining parts taken from reference TRBV7-3 and TRBJ2-1, reads GAGVSQTPSNKVTEKGKYVELRCDPISGHTALYWYRQSLGQGPEFLIYFQGTGAADDSGLPNDRFFAVRPEGSVSTLKIQRTERGDSAVYLCASSLTGTRGNNEQFFGPGTRLTVL.

This chain joins TRBV15 and TRBJ1-2; possibly TRBD1 for D (5 bases). The CDR3 totals 14 residues. With 2 bases removed from V and 6 bases from J, the gap between germline ends came to 13 bases. Looked up from germline, CDR1 is LNHNV and CDR2 is YYDKDF (reference sequence). The CDR3 bases are TGTGCCACCAGCAGACGTCAGGGTTCCGATGGCTACACCTTC. Amino acid sequence: CATSRRQGSDGYTF.

This clone was seen a handful of times. This chain connects TRBV7-2 to TRBJ2-1; 10 bases agree with TRBD2. Germline trimming cut 3 bases from V and 5 bases from J; bases unmatched to any gene: 4. The germline V gene encodes CDR1 SGHTA and CDR2 FQGNSA. There are 15 residues in the CDR3. The CDR3 loop is CASSFLAGVNNEQFF. The DNA for the CDR3 is TGTGCCAGCAGCTTCCTAGCGGGAGTAAACAATGAGCAGTTCTTC.

DNA for the CDR3: TGCAGCGCCGGAGGACTAGCTATGGAGACCCAGTACTTC. This translates into CSAGGLAMETQYF. This chain connects TRBV29-1 to TRBJ2-5, with 8 positions matching TRBD2. The CDR3 extends over 13 amino acids. With V trimmed by 7 bases and J by 5 bases, 9 bases remained unmatched. CDR1 is SQVTM and CDR2 is ANQGSEA in the germline V gene.

This clone was found a few times. The chain uses TRBV29-1 and TRBJ1-2; unclear D gene. This CDR3 has 12 residues. Deletions cut 7 bases from V and 2 bases from J, with 11 bases between. CDR1 SQVTM and CDR2 ANQGSEA come from the germline V gene. The CDR3 coding sequence is TGCAGCGCCTTGCGGCGGAACTATGGCTACACCTTC. It codes for CSALRRNYGYTF.

This chain links TRBV30 with TRBJ2-5, with TRBD1 matching over 9 bases. The CDR3 is 14 amino acids. CDR1 is GTSNPN and CDR2 is SVGIG in the germline V gene (reference sequence). Losses at the gene ends were 4 bases for V and 5 bases for J; bases not matched to a gene: 8. The CDR3 region is CAWTTGTGRETQYF. DNA for the CDR3: TGTGCCTGGACAACCGGGACAGGGAGGGAGACCCAGTACTTC.

This clone was detected only a few times. The genes are TRBV28 and TRBJ2-3, with D perhaps TRBD2 (6 bases). V was trimmed by 8 bases and J by 1 base, leaving 19 bases between them. The CDR3 is 16 residues long. The germline CDR1 and CDR2 sequences are MDHEN and SYDVKM. CDR3 in amino acids: CASPRSGRIGTDTQYF. In DNA, the CDR3 is TGTGCCAGCCCAAGAAGTGGGAGGATCGGCACAGATACGCAGTATTTT.

J is TRBJ1-2 and V is TRBV28; D gene ambiguous. V shed 10 bases and J shed 4 bases, with 19 bases lying between them. In germline, CDR1 is MDHEN, CDR2 SYDVKM. This CDR3 is built from 14 residues. The CDR3 bases are TGTGCCACCACATGGCCCCACAGCCCCTATGGCTACACCTTC. It translates to CATTWPHSPYGYTF.

The chain has TRBV30 and TRBJ2-4; TRBD2 agrees at 15 bases. Germline V lookup: CDR1 GTSNPN, CDR2 SVGIG (reference sequence). V was clipped by 3 bases and J by 2 bases; unmatched bases: 11. The CDR3 length is 19 residues. The CDR3 spells CAWRPPGLAGGETKNIQYF. The CDR3 bases are TGTGCCTGGAGGCCTCCGGGACTAGCGGGAGGTGAGACCAAAAACATTCAGTACTTC. Looking up the rest from reference TRBV30 and TRBJ2-4 gives the full variable domain: SQTIHQWPATLVQPVGSPLSLECTVEGTSNPNLYWYRQAAGRGLQLLFYSVGIGQISSEVPQNLSASRPQDRQFILSSKKLLLSDSGFYLCAWRPPGLAGGETKNIQYFGAGTRLSVL.

This chain uses TRBV18 with TRBJ2-5, with 7 bases matching TRBD2. From germline, CDR1 is KGHSH and CDR2 LQKENI. Trimming at V came to 1 base and at J to 2 bases, leaving 4 bases not matched to a gene. The CDR3 covers 15 residues. CDR3: CASSPRLARQETQYF. CDR3 coding DNA: TGTGCCAGCTCACCACGACTAGCACGGCAAGAGACCCAGTACTTC. The full variable domain, with the rest looked up from reference TRBV18 and TRBJ2-5, is NAGVMQNPRHLVRRRGQEARLRCSPMKGHSHVYWYRQLPEEGLKFMVYLQKENIIDESGMPKERFSAEFPKEGPSILRIQQVVRGDSAAYFCASSPRLARQETQYFGPGTRLLVL.

The V and J genes are TRBV7-8 and TRBJ1-4; 9 positions match TRBD1. Germline assignment: CDR1 SGHVS and CDR2 FQNEAQ. The V and J ends lost 5 bases and 7 bases, in that order; junction bases with no gene match: 8. The CDR3 is made up of 15 amino acids. The CDR3 region is CASSPYRGRGEKLFF. The CDR3 DNA is TGTGCCAGCAGCCCATACAGGGGGCGGGGTGAAAAACTGTTTTTT.

The rearrangement links TRBV29-1 to TRBJ2-3; 15 bases fit TRBD2. The CDR3 is made up of 14 amino acids. Germline lookup yields CDR1 SQVTM and CDR2 ANQGSEA. Trimming at V came to 5 bases and at J to 7 bases, leaving 4 bases not matched to a gene. CDR3 bases: TGCAGCGTTCGGACTAGCGGGAGGGTAAATACGCAGTATTTT. As protein: CSVRTSGRVNTQYF.

This clone was counted a few times. The chain links TRBV18 to TRBJ2-1; 14 bases line up with TRBD2. The germline V gene has CDR1 KGHSH and CDR2 LQKENI. The CDR3 length is 15 residues. The trim removed 8 bases at V and 6 bases at J, leaving 6 bases unmatched. The CDR3, as DNA: TGTGCCAGCGGAGAGGGACTAGCGGGAGTCAATGAGCAGTTCTTC. Amino acid sequence: CASGEGLAGVNEQFF.